The 24 T cell receptor beta chains below come from one sample, sequenced in a study of identical twins. TCRdb passed the 5' RACE reads through MiXCR, listing each CDR3 protein once. The sample lists 700,000 to 950,000 distinct CDR3 sequences; 9% to 15% were seen once. These sequences were also reported in another study, on yellow fever vaccine responses in identical twins.

The specimen sequenced was PBMCs. Receptors originate from a woman between 18 and 29 years old in good health.

This clonotype was detected only a few times. The chain is built from TRBV4-2 and TRBJ2-4; D may be TRBD1 (6 bases). The CDR3 totals 16 residues. Germline V gives CDR1 LGHNA, CDR2 YNFKEQ. V lost 0 bases and J lost 2, with 11 bases in between. DNA for the CDR3: TGTGCCAGCAGCCAAGATCTAAGGGGGACCAAAAACATTCAGTACTTC. This gives the protein CASSQDLRGTKNIQYF.

V and J are TRBV20-1 and TRBJ1-6; 7 bases are a match to TRBD1. This CDR3 has 15 amino acids. Looked up from germline, CDR1 is DFQATT and CDR2 is SNEGSKA (reference sequence). The V segment lost 8 bases and the J segment 0 bases; nucleotides outside the gene matches: 7. The CDR3 nucleotides read TGCAGTACAAAGGGGGCAAGCTCCTATAATTCACCCCTCCACTTT. It is translated as CSTKGASSYNSPLHF.

This clonotype was observed a few times. The chain carries TRBV12-3 or TRBV12-4 and TRBJ2-7; 7 bases map to TRBD2. V dropped 3 bases and J dropped 2; count of bases not matched to a gene: 19. The length of the CDR3 is 19 residues. CDR3 coding DNA: TGTGCCAGCAGTTTTTTCGGGACCCTCGGGCTAGCGGCCCCCTACGAGCAGTACTTC. This sequence encodes CASSFFGTLGLAAPYEQYF.

This clonotype has a count of ten or more. The J gene is TRBJ1-1, the V gene TRBV4-1, with D unclear. V was clipped by 4 bases and J by 6 bases, with 9 bases between them. Germline CDR1 and CDR2: MGHRA and YSYEKL. This CDR3 has 12 amino acids. The CDR3 DNA reads as TGCGCCAGCAGCCCAACGGGTTCTGAAGCTTTCTTT. Translated, it gives CASSPTGSEAFF.

The gene calls are TRBV20-1 and TRBJ2-7, with D possibly being TRBD1 or TRBD2 (5 bases each). The V gene lost 3 bases and the J gene lost 6 bases, with 12 bases spanning the gap. Germline-derived CDR1 and CDR2 are DFQATT and SNEGSKA (reference sequence). The CDR3 is 12 amino acids. CDR3 protein: CSASGGGAEQYV. In nucleotides, the CDR3 is TGCAGTGCTAGTGGTGGGGGAGCCGAGCAGTACGTC.

Ten or more counts support this clonotype. The chain recombines TRBV10-3 with TRBJ2-7; 14 nucleotides line up with TRBD2. V dropped 5 bases and J dropped 7; count of bases not matched to a gene: 7. Germline loops: CDR1 ENHRY, CDR2 SYGVKD. This CDR3 comprises 15 residues. The CDR3 coding sequence is TGTGCCATCAGTAAGGGACTAGCGGGAGATGGTGAGCAGTACTTC. Translated, it gives CAISKGLAGDGEQYF.

For this clonotype: This may arise from a read error, as a much more abundant clone is one base away. The chain has TRBV24-1 and TRBJ2-3, with unresolved D. Germline lookup yields CDR1 KGHDR and CDR2 SFDVKD. This CDR3 has 16 amino acids. The CDR3 DNA follows: TGTGCCACCAGTGATGAGGTAGGGATTAGCAAAGATACGCAGTATTTT. The encoded protein is CATSDEVGISKDTQYF.

This clonotype was detected ten times or more. The rearrangement uses TRBV7-6 and TRBJ2-3; 16 nucleotides line up with TRBD2. The CDR3 runs to 18 residues. V shed 4 bases and J 4 bases; nucleotides not matched to a gene: 8. Looked up from germline, CDR1 is SGHVS and CDR2 is FNYEAQ. DNA for the CDR3: TGTGCCAGCAGCTCATACGGGACTAGCGGGGGGGCATCAGATACGCAGTATTTT. Its translation is CASSSYGTSGGASDTQYF. The entire variable domain, with the rest obtained from reference TRBV7-6 and TRBJ2-3, is as follows: GAGVSQSPRYKVTKRGQDVALRCDPISGHVSLYWYRQALGQGPEFLTYFNYEAQQDKSGLPNDRFSAERPEGSISTLTIQRTEQRDSAMYRCASSSYGTSGGASDTQYFGPGTRLTVL.

This clonotype occurred many times. The genes are TRBV7-9 and TRBJ2-1; D is ambiguous. V was trimmed by 5 bases and J by 8 bases, leaving 7 bases between them. The CDR3 has 11 residues. CDR1 is SEHNR and CDR2 is FQNEAQ in the germline V gene (reference sequence). Written as DNA, the CDR3 is TGTGCCAGCAGCCTTTCGCATGAGCAGTTCTTC. It yields the protein CASSLSHEQFF.

This clonotype showed up just a few times. This rearrangement joins TRBV5-1 to TRBJ2-3; 9 bases match TRBD2. There are 15 residues in the CDR3. From germline, CDR1 is SGHRS and CDR2 YFSETQ. V gave up 1 base and J gave up 6 bases; unmatched junction bases: 6. The CDR3 spells CASSLRSLAGDTQYF. CDR3 bases: TGCGCCAGCAGCTTGAGGTCCCTAGCGGGGGATACGCAGTATTTT.

The chain combines TRBV7-2 with TRBJ2-1; possible D gene TRBD2, 7 bases. The V end lost 4 bases, the J end lost 5 bases, and 21 bases lay between the germline ends. CDR3 size: 17 residues. Germline values: CDR1 SGHTA, CDR2 FQGNSA. The CDR3 protein is CASSSRRRAGANNEQFF. Here the CDR3 DNA reads TGTGCCAGCAGCTCCCGCCGGCGGGCGGGGGCGAACAATGAGCAGTTCTTC. Together with reference TRBV7-2 and TRBJ2-1, the CDR3 gives the full variable domain: GAGVSQSPSNKVTEKGKDVELRCDPISGHTALYWYRQSLGQGLEFLIYFQGNSAPDKSGLPSDRFSAERTGGSVSTLTIQRTQQEDSAVYLCASSSRRRAGANNEQFFGPGTRLTVL.

This clonotype was detected only a few times. The rearrangement uses TRBV20-1 and TRBJ2-3; D remains ambiguous. Germline loops: CDR1 DFQATT, CDR2 SNEGSKA (reference sequence). V lost 2 bases, J lost 3 bases, and 9 bases lay in between. This CDR3 region has 13 residues. The DNA for the CDR3 is TGCAGTGCTAGACGGGCAGGAACAGATACGCAGTATTTT. The encoded protein is CSARRAGTDTQYF.

In its sample, this clonotype was seen many times. V usage is TRBV20-1 and J usage is TRBJ2-7, with D perhaps being TRBD1 or TRBD2 (5 bases each). The CDR3 covers 13 residues. Trimming took off 2 bases at V and 1 base at J, with 9 bases between the two ends. Per the germline V gene, CDR1 is DFQATT and CDR2 is SNEGSKA (reference sequence). CDR3 residues: CSARTGASYEQYF. DNA for the CDR3: TGCAGTGCTAGAACCGGGGCGTCCTACGAGCAGTACTTC.

This clonotype was seen many times. The chain recombines TRBV6-1 with TRBJ1-2; 8 bases are a match to TRBD1. Germline CDR1 is MNHNS and CDR2 is SASEGT. The V gene end was trimmed by 3 bases and the J gene end by 4 bases; junction bases not matched to a gene: 1. The CDR3 contains 13 residues. The DNA for the CDR3 is TGTGCCAGCAGTGACGGACAGGGCTATGGCTACACCTTC. This sequence encodes CASSDGQGYGYTF.

This clonotype was counted between two and nine times. The gene calls are TRBV5-1 and TRBJ2-2; TRBD2 aligns across 13 bases. V shed 0 bases and J 3 bases; nucleotides not matched to a gene: 2. Per the germline V gene, CDR1 is SGHRS and CDR2 is YFSETQ. The CDR3 runs to 17 residues. CDR3 region: CASSLELAGGYTGELFF. CDR3 DNA: TGCGCCAGCAGCTTGGAACTAGCGGGAGGGTACACCGGGGAGCTGTTTTTT.

The chain couples TRBV2 to TRBJ2-3, with D possibly matching TRBD2 (7 bases). The CDR3 consists of 14 residues. V lost 3 bases to trimming and J lost 6 bases, with 13 bases between them. The V gene's germline CDR1 is SNHLY and CDR2 FYNNEI. The CDR3: CASSEAGAMDTQYF. Written as DNA, the CDR3 is TGTGCCAGCAGTGAGGCGGGGGCAATGGATACGCAGTATTTT.

In DNA form, the CDR3 reads TGTGCCAGCAGTTTCCCCTACGGCAGGGCCCCCTACGAGCAGTACTTC. Its translation: CASSFPYGRAPYEQYF. V is TRBV28 and J is TRBJ2-7; D is possibly TRBD1 (5 bases). The CDR3 loop spans 16 amino acids. Germline loops: CDR1 MDHEN, CDR2 SYDVKM. The V and J ends lost 3 bases and 2 bases respectively, with 17 bases between them.

The chain joins TRBV4-2 to TRBJ1-2; D gene ambiguous. The CDR3 totals 14 residues. Deletions cut 1 base from V and 4 bases from J, with 10 bases between. Germline V gives CDR1 LGHNA, CDR2 YNFKEQ. CDR3 bases: TGTGCCAGCAGCCAAGTAATGCCGGTCTATGGCTACACCTTC. This encodes CASSQVMPVYGYTF.

In this sample, this clonotype turned up many times. The rearrangement links TRBV12-3 or TRBV12-4 to TRBJ1-1; 7 bases match TRBD1. V shed 5 bases and J 0 bases; nucleotides not matched to a gene: 6. The CDR3 consists of 15 residues. CDR3 protein: CASSPRGGVNTEAFF. DNA of the CDR3: TGTGCCAGCAGTCCCCGAGGGGGCGTGAACACTGAAGCTTTCTTT.

The chain links TRBV7-6 to TRBJ2-1; the match to TRBD2 covers 8 bases. The J segment lost 5 bases and the V segment lost 2 bases, leaving 11 bases of the junction unmatched. Per germline, CDR1 SGHVS and CDR2 FNYEAQ. CDR3 length: 17 amino acids. This chain's CDR3 is CASSLRKIAGRNNEQFF. The CDR3 DNA follows: TGTGCCAGCAGCTTACGTAAGATAGCGGGGAGAAACAATGAGCAGTTCTTC.

The chain combines TRBV5-1 with TRBJ2-7; no clear D gene. The CDR3 is 14 residues long. Trimming shortened V by 0 bases and J by 5 bases, and 12 bases separated the two germline ends. The germline V gene has CDR1 SGHRS and CDR2 YFSETQ. CDR3 coding DNA: TGCGCCAGCAGCTTGGTTGGAACGTCCCACGAGCAGTACTTC. It encodes CASSLVGTSHEQYF.

The chain links TRBV12-3 or TRBV12-4 to TRBJ2-7; D is perhaps TRBD1 or TRBD2 (5 bases each). The CDR3 sequence is 14 residues long. Trimming removed 6 bases from V and 3 bases from J, with 15 bases in between. The CDR3 is CASSRDGAFYEQYF. CDR3 sequence (DNA): TGTGCCAGCAGCCGGGACGGAGCTTTCTACGAGCAGTACTTC.

The chain links TRBV13 to TRBJ1-2, with 7 bases lining up with TRBD1. The CDR3 consists of 14 residues. Germline CDR1 PRHDT, CDR2 FYEKMQ (reference sequence). V lost 6 bases and J lost 1; bases outside the gene matches: 5. The CDR3 sequence is CASSSRGRNYGYTF. CDR3 nucleotide sequence: TGTGCCAGCAGTTCTAGGGGGCGTAACTATGGCTACACCTTC.

On this clonotype itself: A much larger clone lies one base from this, so it may be a read error. This chain joins TRBV20-1 and TRBJ2-1; unclear D gene. The CDR3 extends over 14 amino acids. Germline loops: CDR1 DFQATT, CDR2 SNEGSKA (reference sequence). Trimming took 3 bases from V and 0 from J, leaving 9 bases between them. This CDR3 reads CSASRRSSYNEQFF. In nucleotides, the CDR3 is TGCAGTGCTAGTCGTAGGAGCTCCTACAATGAGCAGTTCTTC.